Listed below are T cell receptor beta chains from one sample, sequenced in a study of blood T cell repertoires in COVID-19. Generated by immunoSEQ multiplex PCR, the TCRdb table keeps only in-frame clones and is missing some. The sample holds about 64,000 clones; about four fifths are singletons and the top ten take roughly 4.8%. The sequenced sample was peripheral blood. The receptors originated from a human donor in a cohort sampled during active COVID-19. The CDR3 runs from the conserved cysteine through the conserved F or W. D genes are given only for firm matches. Clone size is given for some rows only: seen once, a few or many times, or a class if the clone is expanded.

clone size	J gene	D gene	V gene	CDR3 protein	CDR3 DNA
.	TRBJ1-5	TRBD1	TRBV6-6	CASSPGQGLSNQPQHF	TGTGCCAGCAGTCCGGGACAGGGGTTGAGCAATCAGCCCCAGCATTTT
.	TRBJ2-7	TRBD1	TRBV4-2	CASSQVNGRDRTYEQYF	TGTGCCAGCAGCCAAGTCAACGGCCGGGACAGGACCTACGAGCAGTACTTC
.	TRBJ1-4	.	TRBV19	CASSYTGRGEKLFF	TGTGCCAGTAGTTACACAGGGAGAGGTGAAAAACTGTTTTTT
.	TRBJ2-1	TRBD1	TRBV24-1	CATSDFGGQGLNEQFF	TGTGCCACCAGTGATTTTGGGGGACAGGGTCTAAATGAGCAGTTCTTC
few	TRBJ2-5	.	TRBV20-1	CSASWREETQYF	TGCAGTGCTAGTTGGAGGGAAGAGACCCAGTACTTC
few	TRBJ2-7	.	TRBV11-2	CASSPGGSSYEQYF	TGTGCCAGCAGCCCCGGCGGAAGCTCCTACGAGCAGTACTTC
.	TRBJ1-6	TRBD1	TRBV30	CAWRRDRGGGVGSPLHF	TGTGCCTGGAGGCGGGACAGGGGTGGTGGAGTAGGTTCACCCCTCCACTTT
.	TRBJ1-5	.	TRBV21-1	CASSKGRTGGSQPQHF	TGTGCCAGCAGCAAAGGTCGGACAGGGGGAAGTCAGCCCCAGCATTTT
.	TRBJ1-4	.	TRBV10-2	CASSEVGEANEKLFF	TGCGCCAGCAGTGAGGTCGGAGAAGCTAATGAAAAACTGTTTTTT
once	TRBJ2-1	TRBD1	TRBV6-6	CASSLDRGGEQFF	TGTGCCAGCAGCCTCGACAGGGGTGGTGAGCAGTTCTTC
.	TRBJ1-3	.	TRBV5-4	CASSRGGAQGGNTIYF	TGTGCCAGCAGCAGGGGGGGAGCCCAGGGTGGAAACACCATATATTTT